Listed below are T cell receptor beta chains from one sample, sequenced in a study of cytomegalovirus exposure and HLA in healthy donors. Profiling relied on immunoSEQ multiplex PCR, and the TCRdb table lists in-frame clones only, not all of them. Here the sample spans about 77,000 clones, approximately 78% being singletons. Sequenced: PBMCs. The source of these receptors is a man aged 40-49 years in good health and CMV-seronegative. Each CDR3 is given with its conserved first and last residue. A D gene is named only where the DNA matches it firmly. Size values are once, few and many counts, or a class for expanded clones, and some rows have none.

abundance | j_gene | v_gene | d_gene | CDR3nt | CDR3aa
. | TRBJ1-2 | TRBV19 | TRBD1 | TGTGCCAGCGGGACAGGGGACCTCTATGGCTACACCTTC | CASGTGDLYGYTF
. | TRBJ2-1 | TRBV29-1 | . | TGCAGCGTCATCCCCGGTCAGGAGGGCCCGTACAATGAGCAGTTCTTC | CSVIPGQEGPYNEQFF
. | TRBJ2-7 | TRBV7-9 | TRBD2 | TGTGCCAGCAGCTTAGATTCGCAGGGAGGGCACGAGCAGTACTTC | CASSLDSQGGHEQYF
. | TRBJ2-5 | TRBV28 | . | TGTGCCAGCAGTACCACCGGCAGGGTGGCAGAGACCCAGTACTTC | CASSTTGRVAETQYF
. | TRBJ2-7 | TRBV15 | TRBD1 | TGTGCCACCAGCAGAGGGCTGGGACAGGAGTCCTACGAGCAGTACTTC | CATSRGLGQESYEQYF
. | TRBJ1-2 | TRBV19 | . | TGTGCCAGTAGTATAAATACTCGTACGGGAGACTATGGCTACACCTTC | CASSINTRTGDYGYTF
. | TRBJ2-7 | TRBV28 | TRBD2 | TGTGCCAGCAGTAGGACTAGCGGGAGATACGAGCAGTACTTC | CASSRTSGRYEQYF
. | TRBJ2-2 | TRBV27 | TRBD1 | TGTGCCAGCAGTCGTCAACAGGGGGCGCGGGCCGGGGAGCTGTTTTTT | CASSRQQGARAGELFF
. | TRBJ2-7 | TRBV2 | TRBD2 | TGTGCCAGCAGGCTCGACGGGACTAGCTACGAGCAGTACTTC | CASRLDGTSYEQYF
. | TRBJ2-1 | TRBV2 | TRBD2 | TGTGCCAGCAGTGAAGTGGGAGGGTTTGGGAATGAGCAGTTCTTC | CASSEVGGFGNEQFF
. | TRBJ2-7 | TRBV6-6 | . | TGTGCCAACTGTGCATGGAGGGCCTCCTACGAGCAGTACTTC | CANCAWRASYEQYF
. | TRBJ2-7 | TRBV6-5 | TRBD1 | TGTGCCAGCAGTTACGGACAGGAGCCCTACGAGCAGTACTTC | CASSYGQEPYEQYF
. | TRBJ2-5 | TRBV9 | TRBD2 | TGTGCCAGCAGCCATGGGACTAGCGGGAGGGTTCCGGAGACCCAGTACTTC | CASSHGTSGRVPETQYF
. | TRBJ2-7 | TRBV4-2 | TRBD2 | TGTGCCAGCAGCCAATCGACCGGGACTAGCGATAATGCGTTCCACGAGCAGTACTTC | CASSQSTGTSDNAFHEQYF
. | TRBJ1-1 | TRBV5-5 | . | TGTGCCAGCAGCTTGGAACAGCAGGTACGAGCTTTCTTT | CASSLEQQVRAFF
. | TRBJ2-3 | TRBV13 | . | TGTGCCAGCAGCTTAGGCCTTACAGATACGCAGTATTTT | CASSLGLTDTQYF
few | TRBJ2-3 | TRBV6-5 | TRBD2 | TGTGCCAGCAGGTCACTTGGCGGGAGCGCGGATACGCAGTATTTT | CASRSLGGSADTQYF
medium-sized | TRBJ2-7 | TRBV23-1 | . | TGCGCCAGCAGTCGACTAGTGACAGACTTC | CASSRLVTDF
. | TRBJ1-2 | TRBV28 | TRBD1 | TGTGCCAGCAGCATTACAGGGGGCTATGGCTACACCTTC | CASSITGGYGYTF
. | TRBJ2-7 | TRBV5-6 | . | TGTGCCAGCAGCTTTTCGGGCTCCAGGGGCACCTACGAGCAGTACTTC | CASSFSGSRGTYEQYF
. | TRBJ1-4 | TRBV5-1 | . | TGCGCCAGCAGCTTGGGGGCGACAGGAGTTGCAACTAATGAAAAACTGTTTTTT | CASSLGATGVATNEKLFF
. | TRBJ2-7 | TRBV19 | TRBD2 | TGTGCCAGTAGTATCTCTTCCCAGGGACTAGCGGACGAGCAGTACTTC | CASSISSQGLADEQYF
. | TRBJ2-2 | TRBV28 | TRBD1 | TGTGCCAGCAGTGAGACAGGGAAAAACACCGGGGAGCTGTTTTTT | CASSETGKNTGELFF
once | TRBJ1-2 | TRBV6-1 | . | TGTGCCAGCAGTGAACATGCCAGAACTAACTATGGCTACACCTTC | CASSEHARTNYGYTF
. | TRBJ1-2 | TRBV27 | TRBD1 | TGTGCCAGCAGTTTATGGGACAGGGGGCGCGAAATTGATGGCTACACCTTC | CASSLWDRGREIDGYTF
. | TRBJ1-1 | TRBV9 | TRBD1 | TGTGCCAGCAGCAAACAGACAGGGGGCATATCTGAAGCTTTCTTT | CASSKQTGGISEAFF
. | TRBJ1-1 | TRBV29-1 | . | TGCAGCGTTGAGGTGGAGGGAGAAGCTTTCTTT | CSVEVEGEAFF
. | TRBJ1-5 | TRBV2 | . | TGTGCCAGCAGTGAAGGGACGGACTACAATCAGCCCCAGCATTTT | CASSEGTDYNQPQHF
. | TRBJ1-4 | TRBV30 | TRBD1 | TGTGCCTGGAGTGCCCCGGGACAGGCTCATGAAAAACTGTTTTTT | CAWSAPGQAHEKLFF
few | TRBJ2-5 | TRBV28 | . | TGTGCCAGCAGTTTCGGTGGGACCCAGTACTTC | CASSFGGTQYF
. | TRBJ2-7 | TRBV29-1 | . | TGCAGCGTTGATAGGGGCCAGGGGTTGTCCTACGAGCAGTACTTC | CSVDRGQGLSYEQYF
few | TRBJ2-7 | TRBV11-2 | . | TGTGCCAGCAGCTTGGGTTCAGGGTCGGTGTACGAGCAGTACTTC | CASSLGSGSVYEQYF
once | TRBJ1-5 | TRBV19 | . | TGTGCCAGTAGACTACAGGGAAAAATCAGCAATCAGCCCCAGCATTTT | CASRLQGKISNQPQHF
. | TRBJ1-5 | TRBV19 | . | TGTGCCAGCTCTAATCAGGGTAGCAATCAGCCCCAGCATTTT | CASSNQGSNQPQHF
. | TRBJ1-5 | TRBV7-2 | TRBD1 | TGTGCCAGCAGCTTTTTAGTCGACAGGGGGCGCGGGCAAAATCAGCCCCAGCATTTT | CASSFLVDRGRGQNQPQHF
. | TRBJ1-4 | TRBV30 | . | TGTGCCTGGAGTTCCCAAGCGGCGCGCGGTGAAAAACTGTTTTTT | CAWSSQAARGEKLFF
. | TRBJ2-7 | TRBV5-4 | . | TGTGCCAGCAGTCTAGGTTACGAGCAGTACTTC | CASSLGYEQYF
. | TRBJ1-5 | TRBV6-1 | . | TGTGCCAGCAGTGAGGCAGGGGCCGGGAGCAATCAGCCCCAGCATTTT | CASSEAGAGSNQPQHF
. | TRBJ1-6 | TRBV4-2 | . | TGTGCCAGCAGCCCAGTGCAGGGGACCAATTCACCCCTCCACTTT | CASSPVQGTNSPLHF
. | TRBJ2-7 | TRBV6-5 | . | TGTGCCAGCAGTTACGACCGTACAGGCCGGCCCTACGAGCAGTACTTC | CASSYDRTGRPYEQYF
. | TRBJ2-7 | TRBV5-4 | TRBD1 | TGTGCCAGCAGCATAGGACAGGGCCGTGGCGAGCAGTACTTC | CASSIGQGRGEQYF
. | TRBJ2-7 | TRBV19 | . | TGTGCCAGTAGCCCAGCGGTATTCTCCTACGAGCAGTACTTC | CASSPAVFSYEQYF
. | TRBJ2-2 | TRBV7-2 | TRBD2 | TGTGCCAGCAGCCCCGTCGGCAGCGGGAGATCGCTGTTTTTT | CASSPVGSGRSLFF
once | TRBJ2-3 | TRBV5-4 | TRBD2 | TGTGCCAGCAGCCCGCCGCGGGAGGGGGTAACAGATACGCAGTATTTT | CASSPPREGVTDTQYF
. | TRBJ1-2 | TRBV7-9 | . | TGTGCCAGCAGCTTAGATCAGGGGAACTATGGCTACACCTTC | CASSLDQGNYGYTF
. | TRBJ2-7 | TRBV27 | TRBD1 | TGTGCCAGCAGTTTATACGGGACAGGGGAGCAGTACTTC | CASSLYGTGEQYF
. | TRBJ1-1 | TRBV19 | . | TGTGCCAGTAGGGAAGCACAGGGAAGGGCTGAAGCTTTCTTT | CASREAQGRAEAFF
few | TRBJ1-2 | TRBV7-2 | . | TGTGCCAGCAGCCCGGCTGTGGGCAGCCGGATGGGTGGCTACACCTTC | CASSPAVGSRMGGYTF
. | TRBJ2-3 | TRBV4-2 | TRBD1 | TGTGCCAGCAGCCAGGGGACAGGGGGCCGCGATACGCAGTATTTT | CASSQGTGGRDTQYF
. | TRBJ1-5 | TRBV5-1 | . | TGCGCCAGCAGCCAAGGCAGTAACCCGGGGCAGCCCCAGCATTTT | CASSQGSNPGQPQHF
. | TRBJ2-3 | TRBV4-3 | . | TGCGCCAGCAGCCAAGAGCGCCTCACAGATACGCAGTATTTT | CASSQERLTDTQYF
. | TRBJ2-3 | TRBV28 | TRBD1 | TGTGCCAGCAGTATCCTAACAGGGGGCGTATCAGATACGCAGTATTTT | CASSILTGGVSDTQYF
. | TRBJ1-1 | TRBV30 | TRBD1 | TGTGCCTGGGACAGGGGGAATGAGGCTTTCTTT | CAWDRGNEAFF